These 17 T cell receptor beta chains were all obtained from the same sample, sequenced in a study of metastatic and nonmetastatic thyroid tumors. Every patient underwent thyroid surgery untreated. Using MiXCR, TCRdb reanalyzed the PCR reads. The profile covers 20,000 to 25,000 clones, with about 10% appearing a single time and approximately 8.1% taken by the ten largest. The specimen was blood. These receptor sequences come from a female donor with papillary thyroid cancer or a benign thyroid nodule (not recorded which). Some clones in this sample may be carry-over from other donors' samples.

On this clone itself: It may be a read error: a sequence one base away is much more abundant. This rearrangement joins TRBV5-1 to TRBJ2-1; 8 bases align to TRBD2. J lost 8 bases, V lost 1 base, and 8 bases had no gene match. The germline CDR1 and CDR2 sequences are SGHRS and YFSETQ. The CDR3 has 15 residues. The CDR3, as DNA: TGCGCCAGCAGCTTGATTAGCGGGATGAACGATGAGCAGTTCTTC. It translates to CASSLISGMNDEQFF.

This clone is termed medium-sized. The V and J genes are TRBV12-3 or TRBV12-4 and TRBJ2-7; 8 bases match TRBD1. The trim removed 7 bases at V and 4 bases at J, leaving 15 bases unmatched. The CDR3 has 16 amino acids. CDR3 loop: CASMRRPGQELYEQYF. CDR3 DNA: TGTGCCAGCATGCGACGACCGGGACAGGAGCTGTACGAGCAGTACTTC.

Many counts were recorded for this clone. The rearrangement uses TRBV11-1 and TRBJ2-1, with 10 bases lining up with TRBD1. From germline, CDR1 is SGHAT and CDR2 FQDESV (reference sequence). The CDR3 extends over 16 amino acids. V lost 6 bases, J lost 7 bases, and 12 bases stayed unmatched. CDR3 protein: CASRGPGQGTPNEQFF. In nucleotides, the CDR3 is TGTGCCAGCAGGGGACCGGGACAGGGGACTCCGAATGAGCAGTTCTTC.

At least ten counts were recorded for this clone. Other DNA sequences of this sample code for an identical CDR3. The chain combines TRBV4-1 with TRBJ2-5, with unresolved D. Germline V gene data show CDR1 as MGHRA and CDR2 as YSYEKL. V shed 0 bases and J shed 1 base, with 9 bases lying between them. There are 15 residues in the CDR3. The chain's CDR3 is CASSQESRIQETQYF. The CDR3 DNA is TGCGCCAGCAGCCAAGAATCACGGATCCAAGAGACCCAGTACTTC.

This clone has at least ten counts. V and J are TRBV7-2 and TRBJ2-1; no clear D. The germline V gene has CDR1 SGHTA and CDR2 FQGNSA. The CDR3 spans 13 residues. V lost 0 bases and J lost 6, with 6 bases in between. The CDR3 nucleotides are TGTGCCAGCAGCTTAGCGCTGGGCAATGAGCAGTTCTTC. Protein: CASSLALGNEQFF.

This clone was counted many times. The V gene is TRBV9, the J gene TRBJ2-7; 9 nucleotides match TRBD2. The ends lost 0 bases at V and 4 bases at J; junction bases unmatched: 5. Germline V lookup: CDR1 SGDLS, CDR2 YYNGEE. There are 15 residues in the CDR3. CDR3 residues: CASSVVPSGMYEQYF. CDR3 nucleotide sequence: TGTGCCAGCAGCGTAGTTCCTAGCGGGATGTACGAGCAGTACTTC. Combining the CDR3 with reference TRBV9 and TRBJ2-7 gives the whole variable domain DSGVTQTPKHLITATGQRVTLRCSPRSGDLSVYWYQQSLDQGLQFLIQYYNGEERAKGNILERFSAQQFPDLHSELNLSSLELGDSALYFCASSVVPSGMYEQYFGPGTRLTVT.

This clone showed up many times. This chain uses TRBV7-2 with TRBJ2-7, with D uncertain. Germline V gene lookup returns CDR1 SGHTA and CDR2 FQGNSA. The CDR3 sequence is 13 residues long. Trimming shortened V by 9 bases and J by 0 bases, and 12 bases separated the two germline ends. CDR3 region: CARPAHNSYEQYF. DNA of the CDR3: TGTGCCAGGCCAGCCCACAACTCCTACGAGCAGTACTTC. Filled out from reference TRBV7-2 and TRBJ2-7, the complete variable domain reads GAGVSQSPSNKVTEKGKDVELRCDPISGHTALYWYRQSLGQGLEFLIYFQGNSAPDKSGLPSDRFSAERTGGSVSTLTIQRTQQEDSAVYLCARPAHNSYEQYFGPGTRLTVT.

Within the sample, this clone is large (0.1 to 1%). The V and J genes are TRBV6-5 and TRBJ2-7; D is perhaps TRBD1 or TRBD2 (5 bases each). The CDR3 totals 15 residues. V gave up 2 bases and J gave up 3 bases, with 14 bases separating them. The germline CDR1 and CDR2 sequences are MNHEY and SVGAGI. The CDR3 spells CASSYQTGTIYEQYF. The CDR3 DNA reads as TGTGCCAGCAGTTACCAGACCGGGACCATCTACGAGCAGTACTTC.

This clone ranks as medium-sized. V and J are TRBV6-1 and TRBJ2-1; TRBD2 agrees at 11 bases. The germline V gene encodes CDR1 MNHNS and CDR2 SASEGT. The CDR3 extends over 15 amino acids. The trim removed 6 bases at V and 4 bases at J, leaving 5 bases unmatched. The DNA for the CDR3 is TGTGCCAGCAGCCCCGGGACTAGCGGTTACAATGAGCAGTTCTTC. The encoded protein is CASSPGTSGYNEQFF.

This clone was recorded at least ten times. The rearrangement joins TRBV4-3 to TRBJ2-7, with 10 bases fitting TRBD1. Germline values: CDR1 LGHNA, CDR2 YSLEER. J lost 0 bases, V lost 8 bases, and 7 bases had no gene match. There are 15 residues in the CDR3. CDR3 nucleotide sequence: TGCGCCAGCGGTTGGACAGGGGGGAGCTCCTACGAGCAGTACTTC. It encodes CASGWTGGSSYEQYF.

In its sample, this clone was seen many times. The chain couples TRBV20-1 to TRBJ1-2, with unresolved D. The CDR3 is made up of 13 amino acids. The V and J ends lost 6 bases and 0 bases respectively, with 11 bases between them. Looked up from germline, CDR1 is DFQATT and CDR2 is SNEGSKA (reference sequence). For the CDR3, the DNA is TGCAGTGCAGAGAATACCGCTAACTATGGCTACACCTTC. It encodes CSAENTANYGYTF.

This clone came up many times. The CDR3 region has the DNA TGTGCCAGCAGCTTAGTCGGGACACAAGAGACCCAGTACTTC. Translation gives CASSLVGTQETQYF. V is TRBV7-9 and J is TRBJ2-5; tentative D call: TRBD1 (6 bases). Germline CDR1 reads SEHNR; CDR2 reads FQNEAQ (reference sequence). The CDR3 length is 14 residues. The germline V and J ends were trimmed by 1 base and 2 bases, with 8 bases remaining between them.

This clone was counted at least ten times. The chain employs TRBV20-1 and TRBJ2-7; D perhaps matches TRBD2 (6 bases). With 4 bases removed from V and 1 base from J, the gap between germline ends came to 14 bases. CDR1 DFQATT and CDR2 SNEGSKA come from the germline V gene (reference sequence). CDR3 size: 14 residues. The CDR3 region is CSANSGGESYEQYF. The CDR3 bases are TGCAGTGCTAACTCGGGCGGGGAGTCCTACGAGCAGTACTTC.

By share of the sample, this clone is medium-sized. The chain employs TRBV6-6 and TRBJ1-1; tentatively, D is TRBD1 (5 bases). Looked up from germline, CDR1 is MNHNY and CDR2 is SVGAGI (reference sequence). The CDR3 runs 15 residues. Trimming took off 2 bases at V and 1 base at J, with 11 bases between the two ends. The CDR3 sequence is CASSYVRGANTEAFF. The CDR3 nucleotides read TGTGCCAGCAGTTACGTGAGGGGTGCGAACACTGAAGCTTTCTTT.

The sample holds many counts of this clone. V gene TRBV4-1 combines with J gene TRBJ2-6; unclear D gene. CDR3 length: 15 residues. Germline V gene sequence: CDR1 MGHRA, CDR2 YSYEKL. Trimming shortened V by 1 base and J by 0 bases, and 4 bases separated the two germline ends. The CDR3 DNA sequence: TGCGCCAGCAGCCAAGGAGGCTCTGGGGCCAACGTCCTGACTTTC. Residues: CASSQGGSGANVLTF.

This clone was observed at least ten times. The genes are TRBV20-1 and TRBJ2-3; 8 positions agree with TRBD2. Per germline, CDR1 DFQATT and CDR2 SNEGSKA (reference sequence). The trim removed 2 bases at V and 0 bases at J, leaving 10 bases unmatched. This CDR3 has 17 residues. The CDR3 region is CSARSTGGVVSTDTQYF. DNA of the CDR3: TGCAGTGCTAGATCCACGGGGGGGGTAGTCAGCACAGATACGCAGTATTTT.

This clone showed up many times. The CDR3 bases are TGCGCCAGCAGCTTTACCGATGAGCAGTTCTTC. Protein sequence: CASSFTDEQFF. The rearrangement uses TRBV5-1 and TRBJ2-1; D gene uncertain. V was trimmed by 2 bases and J by 8 bases, leaving 5 bases between them. This CDR3 contains 11 residues. In germline, CDR1 is SGHRS, CDR2 YFSETQ.